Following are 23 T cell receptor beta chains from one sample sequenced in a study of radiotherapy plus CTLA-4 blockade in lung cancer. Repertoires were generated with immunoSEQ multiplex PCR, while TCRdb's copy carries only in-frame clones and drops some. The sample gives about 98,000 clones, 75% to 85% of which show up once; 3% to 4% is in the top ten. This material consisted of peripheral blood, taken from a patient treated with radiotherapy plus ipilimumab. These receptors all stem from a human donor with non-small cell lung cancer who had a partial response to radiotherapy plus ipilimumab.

As DNA, the CDR3 is TGTGCCAGCAGCACAGGACTAGCCCACGAGCAGTACTTC. It codes for CASSTGLAHEQYF. V gene TRBV9 combines with J gene TRBJ2-7, with 8 bases lining up with TRBD2. The germline V gene has CDR1 SGDLS and CDR2 YYNGEE. Trimming removed 4 bases from V and 5 bases from J; junction bases left unmatched: 5. The CDR3 is 13 amino acids.

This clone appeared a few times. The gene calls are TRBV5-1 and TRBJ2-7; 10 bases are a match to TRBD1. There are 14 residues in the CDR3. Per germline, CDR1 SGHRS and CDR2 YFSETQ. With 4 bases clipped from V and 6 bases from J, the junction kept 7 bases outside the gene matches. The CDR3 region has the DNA TGCGCCAGCAGCGTCCGGACAGGGGGTACCGAGCAGTACTTC. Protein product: CASSVRTGGTEQYF.

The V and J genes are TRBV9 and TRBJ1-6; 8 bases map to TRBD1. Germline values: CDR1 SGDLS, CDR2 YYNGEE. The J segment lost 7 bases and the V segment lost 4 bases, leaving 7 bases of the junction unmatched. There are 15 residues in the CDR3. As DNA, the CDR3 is TGTGCCAGCAGCCCCGGACAGGGAGGGAATTCACCCCTCCACTTT. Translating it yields CASSPGQGGNSPLHF. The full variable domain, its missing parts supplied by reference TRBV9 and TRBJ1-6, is DSGVTQTPKHLITATGQRVTLRCSPRSGDLSVYWYQQSLDQGLQFLIQYYNGEERAKGNILERFSAQQFPDLHSELNLSSLELGDSALYFCASSPGQGGNSPLHFGNGTRLTVT.

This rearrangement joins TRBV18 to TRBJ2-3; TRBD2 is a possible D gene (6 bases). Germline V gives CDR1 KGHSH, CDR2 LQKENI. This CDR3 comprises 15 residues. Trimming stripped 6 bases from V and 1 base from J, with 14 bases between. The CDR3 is CASSRERVGTDTQYF. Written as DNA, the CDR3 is TGTGCCAGCTCTCGGGAGCGGGTAGGCACAGATACGCAGTATTTT. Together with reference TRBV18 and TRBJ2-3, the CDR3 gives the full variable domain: NAGVMQNPRHLVRRRGQEARLRCSPMKGHSHVYWYRQLPEEGLKFMVYLQKENIIDESGMPKERFSAEFPKEGPSILRIQQVVRGDSAAYFCASSRERVGTDTQYFGPGTRLTVL.

The CDR3 bases are TGTGCCAGCAGCCCGGGACTAGCGTCCGACGAGCAGTACTTC. Its protein is CASSPGLASDEQYF. The chain couples TRBV9 to TRBJ2-7, with 10 bases that match TRBD2. Trimming cost V 4 bases and J 5 bases; bases outside gene matches: 6. The CDR3 is 14 amino acids. Germline loops: CDR1 SGDLS, CDR2 YYNGEE.

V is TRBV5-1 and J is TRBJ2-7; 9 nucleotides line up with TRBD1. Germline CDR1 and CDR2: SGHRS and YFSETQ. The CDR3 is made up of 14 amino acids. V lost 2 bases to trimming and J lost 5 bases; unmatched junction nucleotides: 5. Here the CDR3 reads CASSFRQGGDEQYF. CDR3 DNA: TGCGCCAGCAGCTTTAGACAGGGGGGAGACGAGCAGTACTTC.

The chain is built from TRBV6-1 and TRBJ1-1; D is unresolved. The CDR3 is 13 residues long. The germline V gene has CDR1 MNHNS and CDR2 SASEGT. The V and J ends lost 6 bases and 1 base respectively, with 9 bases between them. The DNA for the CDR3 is TGTGCCAGCAGCCTGACGGGGAACACTGAAGCTTTCTTT. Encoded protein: CASSLTGNTEAFF.

The CDR3 DNA reads TGTGCCTGGAGTCTCGCGGAGACCCAGTACTTC. The encoded protein is CAWSLAETQYF. The chain carries TRBV30 and TRBJ2-5; D gene unclear. This CDR3 comprises 11 residues. V lost 2 bases and J 5 bases, leaving 6 bases between the germline ends. From germline, CDR1 is GTSNPN and CDR2 SVGIG (reference sequence).

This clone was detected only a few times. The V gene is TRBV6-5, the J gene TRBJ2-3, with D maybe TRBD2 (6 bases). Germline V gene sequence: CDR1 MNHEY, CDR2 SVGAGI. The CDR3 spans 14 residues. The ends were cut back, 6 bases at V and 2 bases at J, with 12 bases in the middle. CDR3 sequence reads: CASRTGLHTDTQYF. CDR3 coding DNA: TGTGCCAGCAGAACGGGACTCCACACAGATACGCAGTATTTT.

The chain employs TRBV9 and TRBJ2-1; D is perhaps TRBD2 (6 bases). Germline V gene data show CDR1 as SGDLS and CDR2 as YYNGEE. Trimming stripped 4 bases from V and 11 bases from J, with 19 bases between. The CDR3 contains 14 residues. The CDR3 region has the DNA TGTGCCAGCAGCTCTCCTGGCGGGGTGACTAAGCAGTTCTTC. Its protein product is CASSSPGGVTKQFF.

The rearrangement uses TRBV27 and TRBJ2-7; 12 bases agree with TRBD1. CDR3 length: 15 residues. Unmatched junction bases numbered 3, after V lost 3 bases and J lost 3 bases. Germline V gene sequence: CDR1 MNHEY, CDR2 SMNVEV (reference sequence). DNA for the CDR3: TGTGCCAGCAGTTTCGGGACAGGGGGCGTCTACGAGCAGTACTTC. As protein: CASSFGTGGVYEQYF.

The CDR3 loop is CSVEVGTVTQYF. CDR3 nucleotides: TGCAGCGTTGAAGTGGGGACTGTCACGCAGTATTTT. The chain combines TRBV29-1 with TRBJ2-3; D is perhaps TRBD2 (6 bases). Per the germline V gene, CDR1 is SQVTM and CDR2 is ANQGSEA. This CDR3 has 12 amino acids. The ends were cut back, 1 base at V and 9 bases at J, with 11 bases in the middle.

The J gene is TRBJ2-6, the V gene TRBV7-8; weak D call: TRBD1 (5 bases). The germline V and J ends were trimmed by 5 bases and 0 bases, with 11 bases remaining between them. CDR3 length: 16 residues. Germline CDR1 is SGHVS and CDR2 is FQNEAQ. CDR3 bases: TGTGCCAGCAGCCCAGGGCGGCGCTCTGGGGCCAACGTCCTGACTTTC. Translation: CASSPGRRSGANVLTF.

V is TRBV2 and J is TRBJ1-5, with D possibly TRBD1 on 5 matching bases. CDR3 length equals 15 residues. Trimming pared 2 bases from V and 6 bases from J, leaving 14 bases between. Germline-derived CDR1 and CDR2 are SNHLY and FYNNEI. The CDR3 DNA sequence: TGTGCCAGCAGTGAATCCCCGGGGGAAAGTCAGCCCCAGCATTTT. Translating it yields CASSESPGESQPQHF. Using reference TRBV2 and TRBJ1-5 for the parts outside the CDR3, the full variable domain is EPEVTQTPSHQVTQMGQEVILRCVPISNHLYFYWYRQILGQKVEFLVSFYNNEISEKSEIFDDQFSVERPDGSNFTLKIRSTKLEDSAMYFCASSESPGESQPQHFGDGTRLSIL.

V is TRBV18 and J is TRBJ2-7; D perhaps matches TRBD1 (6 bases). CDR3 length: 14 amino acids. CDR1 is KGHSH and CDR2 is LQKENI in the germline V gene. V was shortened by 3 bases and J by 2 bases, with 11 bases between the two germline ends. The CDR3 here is CASSPSGTTYEQYF. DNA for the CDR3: TGTGCCAGCTCACCTTCAGGGACAACCTACGAGCAGTACTTC.

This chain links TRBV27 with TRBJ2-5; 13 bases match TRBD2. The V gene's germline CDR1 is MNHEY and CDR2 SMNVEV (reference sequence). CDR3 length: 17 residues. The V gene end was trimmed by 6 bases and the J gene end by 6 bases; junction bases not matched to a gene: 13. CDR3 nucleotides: TGTGCCAGCAGCCTGAACTACGGACTAGCGGGAGAAAAGACCCAGTACTTC. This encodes CASSLNYGLAGEKTQYF.

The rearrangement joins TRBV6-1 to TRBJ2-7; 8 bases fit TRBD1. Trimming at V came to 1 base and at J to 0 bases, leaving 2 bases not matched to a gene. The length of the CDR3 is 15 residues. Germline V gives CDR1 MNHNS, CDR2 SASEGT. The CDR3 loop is CASSEGGTGSYEQYF. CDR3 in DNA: TGTGCCAGCAGTGAAGGGGGGACAGGCTCCTACGAGCAGTACTTC.

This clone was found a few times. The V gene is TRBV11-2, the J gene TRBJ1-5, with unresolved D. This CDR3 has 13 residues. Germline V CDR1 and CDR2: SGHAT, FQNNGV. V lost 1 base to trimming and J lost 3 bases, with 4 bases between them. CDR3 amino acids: CASSLGVNQPQHF. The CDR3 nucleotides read TGTGCCAGCAGCTTAGGAGTCAATCAGCCCCAGCATTTT. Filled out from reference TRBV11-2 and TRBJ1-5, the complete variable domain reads EAGVAQSPRYKIIEKRQSVAFWCNPISGHATLYWYQQILGQGPKLLIQFQNNGVVDDSQLPKDRFSAERLKGVDSTLKIQPAKLEDSAVYLCASSLGVNQPQHFGDGTRLSIL.

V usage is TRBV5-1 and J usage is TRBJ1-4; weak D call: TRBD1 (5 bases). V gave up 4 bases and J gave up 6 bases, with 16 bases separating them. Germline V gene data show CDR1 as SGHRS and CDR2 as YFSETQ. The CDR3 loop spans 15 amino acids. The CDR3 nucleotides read TGCGCCAGCAGCCTAGGGAACGGGGGAGATGAAAAACTGTTTTTT. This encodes CASSLGNGGDEKLFF.

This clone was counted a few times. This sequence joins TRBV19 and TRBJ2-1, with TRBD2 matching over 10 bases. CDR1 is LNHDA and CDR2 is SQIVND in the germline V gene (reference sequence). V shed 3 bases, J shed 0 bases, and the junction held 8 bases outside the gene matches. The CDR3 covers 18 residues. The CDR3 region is CASSIGLAGARSYNEQFF. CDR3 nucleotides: TGTGCCAGTAGTATCGGGCTAGCGGGGGCGCGCTCCTACAATGAGCAGTTCTTC.

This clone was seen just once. Here the CDR3 DNA reads TGCGCCAGCCAAGAGTGGGGGCCAGGAGTCGAGCAGTACTTC. Its translation: CASQEWGPGVEQYF. This chain uses TRBV10-2 with TRBJ2-7; tentatively, D is TRBD1 (6 bases). From germline, CDR1 is WSHSY and CDR2 SAAADI. The CDR3 has 14 amino acids. Trimming stripped 8 bases from V and 6 bases from J, with 20 bases between.

As DNA, the CDR3 is TGTGCCAGCAGACCCCTGACAGGGATGATATATGGCTACACCTTC. This encodes CASRPLTGMIYGYTF. The chain recombines TRBV2 with TRBJ1-2, with TRBD1 identical over 7 bases. The CDR3 runs 15 residues. The V and J ends lost 6 bases and 5 bases, in that order; junction bases with no gene match: 12. Germline CDR1 reads SNHLY; CDR2 reads FYNNEI.

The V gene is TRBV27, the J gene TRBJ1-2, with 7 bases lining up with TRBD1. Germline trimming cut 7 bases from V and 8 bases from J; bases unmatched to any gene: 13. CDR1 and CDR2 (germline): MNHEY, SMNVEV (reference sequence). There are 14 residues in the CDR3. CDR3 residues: CASKQGQSNLGYTF. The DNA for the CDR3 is TGTGCCAGCAAACAGGGACAGAGCAACTTGGGCTACACCTTC.